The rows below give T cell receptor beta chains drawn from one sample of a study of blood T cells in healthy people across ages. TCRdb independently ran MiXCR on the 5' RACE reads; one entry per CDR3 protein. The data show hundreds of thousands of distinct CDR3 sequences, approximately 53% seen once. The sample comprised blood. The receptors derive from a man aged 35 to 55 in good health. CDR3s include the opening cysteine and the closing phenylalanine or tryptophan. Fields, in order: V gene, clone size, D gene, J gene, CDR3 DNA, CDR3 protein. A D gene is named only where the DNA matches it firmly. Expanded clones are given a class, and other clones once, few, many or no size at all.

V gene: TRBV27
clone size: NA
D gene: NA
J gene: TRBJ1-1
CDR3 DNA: TGTGCCACTGTTGTGAGGAAGGCCTTAATCACTGAAGCTTTCTTT
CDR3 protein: CATVVRKALITEAFF

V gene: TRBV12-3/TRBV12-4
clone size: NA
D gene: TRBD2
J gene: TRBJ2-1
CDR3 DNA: TGTGCCAGCACCCCGGGAGCGGGAGGGCAGTTCTTC
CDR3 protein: CASTPGAGGQFF

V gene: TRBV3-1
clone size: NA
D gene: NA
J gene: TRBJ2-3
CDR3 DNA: TGTGCCAGCAGCCAAGCGGTCGGAGATACGCAGTATTTT
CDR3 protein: CASSQAVGDTQYF

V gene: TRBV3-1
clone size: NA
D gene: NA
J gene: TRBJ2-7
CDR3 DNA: TGTGCCAGCAGCCAAACAGCCATATTCTCCTACGAGCAGTACTTC
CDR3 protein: CASSQTAIFSYEQYF

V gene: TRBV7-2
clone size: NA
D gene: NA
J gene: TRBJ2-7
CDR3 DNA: TGTGCCAGCAGCTCGACCCCCGGGACTGCGACCTACGAGCAGTACTTC
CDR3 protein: CASSSTPGTATYEQYF

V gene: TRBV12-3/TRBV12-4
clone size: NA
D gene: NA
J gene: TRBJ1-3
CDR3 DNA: TGTGCCAGCAGGCTTCAGGGTAGTGGAAACACCATATATTTT
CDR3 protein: CASRLQGSGNTIYF

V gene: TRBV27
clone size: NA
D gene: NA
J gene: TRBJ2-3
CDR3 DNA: TGTGCCAGCAGTCTCCAGCAGGGGATAGATACGCAGTATTTT
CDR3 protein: CASSLQQGIDTQYF

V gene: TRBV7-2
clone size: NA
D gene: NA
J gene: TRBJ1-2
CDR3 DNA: TGTGCCAGCAGCCCCCCTGCACCGGAATTCTATGGCTACACCTTC
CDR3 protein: CASSPPAPEFYGYTF

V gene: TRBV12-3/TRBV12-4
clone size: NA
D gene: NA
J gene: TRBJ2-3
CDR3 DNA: TGTGCCAGCAGTTCCCGCAACCAGTTAGATACGCAGTATTTT
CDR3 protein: CASSSRNQLDTQYF

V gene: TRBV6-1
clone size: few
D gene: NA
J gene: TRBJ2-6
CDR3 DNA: TGTGCCAGCAGTGAAATCAGTGGGACCAACGTCCTGACTTTC
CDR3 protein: CASSEISGTNVLTF

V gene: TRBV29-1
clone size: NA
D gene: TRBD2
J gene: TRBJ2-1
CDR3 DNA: TGCAGCGTTGAAGAAAGCGGGGGGTTACAAGAGACCCAGTTCTTC
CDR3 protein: CSVEESGGLQETQFF

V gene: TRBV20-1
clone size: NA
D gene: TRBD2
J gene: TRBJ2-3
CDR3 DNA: TGCAGTGCCGCACGGCGGGGGGACTACCAAACAGATACGCAGTATTTT
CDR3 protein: CSAARRGDYQTDTQYF

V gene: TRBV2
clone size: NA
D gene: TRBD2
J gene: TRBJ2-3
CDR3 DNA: TGTGCCAGCAGAGACGGGGGGGATACGCAGTATTTT
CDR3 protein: CASRDGGDTQYF

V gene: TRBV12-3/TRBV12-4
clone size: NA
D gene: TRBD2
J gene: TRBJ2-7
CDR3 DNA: TGTGCCAGCAGCCCGGGACTAGCGGGAGGGCCGTCCGAGCAGTACTTC
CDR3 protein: CASSPGLAGGPSEQYF

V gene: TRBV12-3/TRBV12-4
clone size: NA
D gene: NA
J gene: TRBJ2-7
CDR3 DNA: TGTGCCAGCAGTTCAAGGACAGTACGCTACAATGAGCAGTACTTC
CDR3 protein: CASSSRTVRYNEQYF

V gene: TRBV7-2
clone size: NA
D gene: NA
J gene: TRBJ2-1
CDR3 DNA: TGTGCCAGCAGCTTAGCGGCGGACAGAACCTACAATGAGCAGTTCTTC
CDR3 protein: CASSLAADRTYNEQFF

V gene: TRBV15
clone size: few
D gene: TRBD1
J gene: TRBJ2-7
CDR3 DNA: TGTGCCACCAGCAAAGGGGGGACAGGGGCCTACGAGCAGTACTTC
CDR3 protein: CATSKGGTGAYEQYF

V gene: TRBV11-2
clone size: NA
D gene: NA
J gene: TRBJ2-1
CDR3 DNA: TGTGCCAGCAGCGAGGTGAGGGGGAGCTCCTACAATGAGCAGTTCTTC
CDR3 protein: CASSEVRGSSYNEQFF

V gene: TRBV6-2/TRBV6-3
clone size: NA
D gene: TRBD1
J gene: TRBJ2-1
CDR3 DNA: TGTGCCAGCACTACTAGGAGGGACAGGGGGCGCGATGAGCAGTTCTTC
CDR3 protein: CASTTRRDRGRDEQFF

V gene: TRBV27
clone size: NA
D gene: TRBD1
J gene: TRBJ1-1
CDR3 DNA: TGTGCCAGCAGCGGACCCAGGGGGACTGAAGCTTTCTTT
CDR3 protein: CASSGPRGTEAFF

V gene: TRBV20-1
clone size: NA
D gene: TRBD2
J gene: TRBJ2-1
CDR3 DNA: TGCAGTGCTAGAGCCCTCGAGCGGGAGCCCTACAATGAGCAGTTCTTC
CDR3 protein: CSARALEREPYNEQFF

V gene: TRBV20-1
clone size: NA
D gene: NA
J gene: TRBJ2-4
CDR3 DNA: TGCAGTGCTAAAGGTCGTGCCAAAAACATTCAGTACTTC
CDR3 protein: CSAKGRAKNIQYF

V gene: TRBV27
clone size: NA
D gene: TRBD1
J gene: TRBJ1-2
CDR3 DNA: TGTGCCAGCAGTTTAGCAGGACAGGGGAAAGGCTACACCTTC
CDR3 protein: CASSLAGQGKGYTF

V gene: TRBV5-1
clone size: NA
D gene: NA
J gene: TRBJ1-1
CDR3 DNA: TGCGCCAGCAGGTCGGGCGGGATGAACACTGAAGCTTTCTTT
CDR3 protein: CASRSGGMNTEAFF

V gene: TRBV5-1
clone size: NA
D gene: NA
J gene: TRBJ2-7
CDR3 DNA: TGCGCCAGCAGCTCAACCGGCAGGAGAGGTATCTACGAGCAGTACTTC
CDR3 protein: CASSSTGRRGIYEQYF

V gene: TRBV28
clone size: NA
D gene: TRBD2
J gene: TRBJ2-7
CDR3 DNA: TGTGCCAGCAGTTCTCTAGCGGGATTTTTCTCCTACGAGCAGTACTTC
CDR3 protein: CASSSLAGFFSYEQYF

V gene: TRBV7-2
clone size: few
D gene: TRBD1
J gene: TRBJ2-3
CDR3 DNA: TGTGCCAGCAGCCTTGGCGGACAGGGGGCTTGGCAGTATTTT
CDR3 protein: CASSLGGQGAWQYF

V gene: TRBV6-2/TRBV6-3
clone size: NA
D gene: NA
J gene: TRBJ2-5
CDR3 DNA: TGTGCCAGCAGTCAGCGGACAGAAGAGACCCAGTACTTC
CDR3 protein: CASSQRTEETQYF

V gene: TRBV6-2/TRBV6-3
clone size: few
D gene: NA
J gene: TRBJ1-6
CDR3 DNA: TGTGCCAGCAGTTTGGGACCGCACTATAATTCACCCCTCCACTTT
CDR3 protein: CASSLGPHYNSPLHF

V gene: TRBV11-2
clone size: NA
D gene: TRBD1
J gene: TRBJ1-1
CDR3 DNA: TGTGCCAGCTGCTTTCGGTTCCTCGGGACAGTTGTACGTCGGCCTAACACTGAAGCTTTCTTT
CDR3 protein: CASCFRFLGTVVRRPNTEAFF

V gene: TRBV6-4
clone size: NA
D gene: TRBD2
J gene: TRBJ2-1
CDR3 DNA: TGTGCCAGCAGTATAGCGGGAGAAGGCAATGAGCAGTTCTTC
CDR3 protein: CASSIAGEGNEQFF

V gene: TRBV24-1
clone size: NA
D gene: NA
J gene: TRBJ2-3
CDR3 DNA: TGTGCCACCAGTGAGACGTCTGGAACAGATACGCAGTATTTT
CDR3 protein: CATSETSGTDTQYF

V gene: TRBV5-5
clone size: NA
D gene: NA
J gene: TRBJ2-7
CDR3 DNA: TGTGCCAGCGGCCACGGACCCTCGGACTCCTACGAGCAGTACTTC
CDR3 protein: CASGHGPSDSYEQYF

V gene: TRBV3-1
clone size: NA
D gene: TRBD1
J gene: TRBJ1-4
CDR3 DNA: TGTGCCAGCAGCGGATTAATAGGGGGCAGCGACGATGGGCTGAATGAAAAACTGTTTTTT
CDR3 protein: CASSGLIGGSDDGLNEKLFF

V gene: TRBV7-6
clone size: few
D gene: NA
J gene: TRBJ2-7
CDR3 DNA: TGTGCCAGCAGCGAAGGGGTGGGGACCTACGAGCAGTACTTC
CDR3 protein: CASSEGVGTYEQYF

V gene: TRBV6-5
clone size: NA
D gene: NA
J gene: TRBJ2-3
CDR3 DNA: TGTGCCAGCAGTCAAACGGGAGCTAGCACAGATACGCAGTATTTT
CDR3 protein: CASSQTGASTDTQYF

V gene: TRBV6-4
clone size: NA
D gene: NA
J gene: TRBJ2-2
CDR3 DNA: TGTGCCAGCAGTGACTCGGGACACCCTGGCGGGGAGCTGTTTTTT
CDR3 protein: CASSDSGHPGGELFF

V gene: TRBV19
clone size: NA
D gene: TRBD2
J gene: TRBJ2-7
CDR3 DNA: TGTGCCAGTAGTATAGCCGGAGGGGCGGGAGGTTTCCACGAGCAGTACTTC
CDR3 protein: CASSIAGGAGGFHEQYF

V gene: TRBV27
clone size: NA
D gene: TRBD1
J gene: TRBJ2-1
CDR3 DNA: TGTGCCAGCAGCCAAGAACAGGGGGCTAATGAGCAGTTCTTC
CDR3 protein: CASSQEQGANEQFF

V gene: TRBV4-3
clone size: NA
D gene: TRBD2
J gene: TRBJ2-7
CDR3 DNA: TGCGCCAGCAGCCAAGATGCGACTAGCGGGGTTTACGAGCAGTACTTC
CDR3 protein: CASSQDATSGVYEQYF

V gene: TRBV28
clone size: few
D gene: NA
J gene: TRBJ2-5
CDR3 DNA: TGTGCCAGCCGAACTCCCCACCGGGAGACCCAGTACTTC
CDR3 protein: CASRTPHRETQYF

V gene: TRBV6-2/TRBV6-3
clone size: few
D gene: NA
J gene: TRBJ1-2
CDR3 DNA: TGTGCCAGCAGTTACGTCGGCAAACCAGACTATGGCTACACCTTC
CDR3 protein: CASSYVGKPDYGYTF

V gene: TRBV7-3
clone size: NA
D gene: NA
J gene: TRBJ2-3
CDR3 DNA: TGTGCCAGCAGCTTATCCCCCAGCCCTAGCACAGATACGCAGTATTTT
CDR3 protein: CASSLSPSPSTDTQYF

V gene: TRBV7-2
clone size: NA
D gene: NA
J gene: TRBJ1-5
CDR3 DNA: TGTGCCAGCAGCTTAGACTATAGCAATCAGCCCCAGCATTTT
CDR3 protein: CASSLDYSNQPQHF

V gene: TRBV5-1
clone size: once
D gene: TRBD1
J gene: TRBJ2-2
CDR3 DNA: TGCGCCAGCAGCCAGACAGGGAGCACCGGGGAGCTGTTTTTT
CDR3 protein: CASSQTGSTGELFF

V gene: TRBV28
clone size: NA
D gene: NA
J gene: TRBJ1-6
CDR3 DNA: TGTGCCAGCAGTCAAATGGCAGAAAAGAATTCACCCCTCCACTTT
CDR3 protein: CASSQMAEKNSPLHF

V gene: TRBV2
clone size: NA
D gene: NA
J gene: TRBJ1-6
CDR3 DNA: TGTGCCAGCAGTTTGACTGGTGCGAATTCACCCCTCCACTTT
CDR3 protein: CASSLTGANSPLHF

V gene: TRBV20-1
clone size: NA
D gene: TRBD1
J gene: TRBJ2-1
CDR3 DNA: TGCAGTGCTTCCGGGACAGGGTCGTACAATGAGCAGTTCTTC
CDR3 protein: CSASGTGSYNEQFF

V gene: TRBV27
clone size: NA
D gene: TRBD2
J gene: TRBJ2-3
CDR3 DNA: TGTGCCAGCAGTTCGTTGGTAGCGGGAGACTCCACAGATACGCAGTATTTT
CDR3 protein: CASSSLVAGDSTDTQYF

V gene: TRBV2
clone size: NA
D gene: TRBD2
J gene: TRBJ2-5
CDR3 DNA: TGTGCCAGCAGTGCTGGGGGGGGAGAGACCCAGTACTTC
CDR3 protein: CASSAGGGETQYF

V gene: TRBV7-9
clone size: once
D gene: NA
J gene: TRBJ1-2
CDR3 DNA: TGTGCCAGCAGCCCGCCCGGGGGAGGCTATGGCTACACCTTC
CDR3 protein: CASSPPGGGYGYTF

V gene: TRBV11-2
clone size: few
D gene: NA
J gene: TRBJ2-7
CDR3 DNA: TGTGCCAGCAGCCCAGAACCCTACGAGCAGTACTTC
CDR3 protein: CASSPEPYEQYF

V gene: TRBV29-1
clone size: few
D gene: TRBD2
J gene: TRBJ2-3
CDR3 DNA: TGCAGCGCAAAAGCGGGACTCCTAACAGATACGCAGTATTTT
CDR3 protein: CSAKAGLLTDTQYF

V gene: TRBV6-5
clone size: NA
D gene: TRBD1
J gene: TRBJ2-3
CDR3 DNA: TGTGCCAGCAGCCGGGGACAGCTTAGCACAGATACGCAGTATTTT
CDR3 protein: CASSRGQLSTDTQYF

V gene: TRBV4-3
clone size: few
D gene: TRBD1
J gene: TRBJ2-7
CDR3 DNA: TGCGCCAGCAGCCAAGGGACAGGGGACCTCTACGAGCAGTACTTC
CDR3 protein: CASSQGTGDLYEQYF

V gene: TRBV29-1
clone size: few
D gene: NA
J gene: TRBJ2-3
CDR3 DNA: TGCAGCGTGGGGTGGGGGCACACAGATACGCAGTATTTT
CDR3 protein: CSVGWGHTDTQYF

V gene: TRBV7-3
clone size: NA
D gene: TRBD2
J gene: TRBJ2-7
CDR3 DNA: TGTGCCAGCAGCTTTCAAGGACTAGTTGGCGAGCAGTACTTC
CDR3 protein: CASSFQGLVGEQYF

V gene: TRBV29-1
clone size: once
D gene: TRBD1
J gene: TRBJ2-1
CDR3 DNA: TGCAGCGTTGGGTTATCCAGGACAGGGTTTTACAATGAGCAGTTCTTC
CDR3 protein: CSVGLSRTGFYNEQFF

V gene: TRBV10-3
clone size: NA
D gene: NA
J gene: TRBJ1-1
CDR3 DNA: TGTGCCAGCCGAACGGTGAACACTGAAGCTTTCTTT
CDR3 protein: CASRTVNTEAFF

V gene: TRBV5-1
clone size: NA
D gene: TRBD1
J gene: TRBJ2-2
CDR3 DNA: TGCGCCAGCAGCTTAGACAGGGGGCATCGAACGAACACCGGGGAGCTGTTTTTT
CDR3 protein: CASSLDRGHRTNTGELFF